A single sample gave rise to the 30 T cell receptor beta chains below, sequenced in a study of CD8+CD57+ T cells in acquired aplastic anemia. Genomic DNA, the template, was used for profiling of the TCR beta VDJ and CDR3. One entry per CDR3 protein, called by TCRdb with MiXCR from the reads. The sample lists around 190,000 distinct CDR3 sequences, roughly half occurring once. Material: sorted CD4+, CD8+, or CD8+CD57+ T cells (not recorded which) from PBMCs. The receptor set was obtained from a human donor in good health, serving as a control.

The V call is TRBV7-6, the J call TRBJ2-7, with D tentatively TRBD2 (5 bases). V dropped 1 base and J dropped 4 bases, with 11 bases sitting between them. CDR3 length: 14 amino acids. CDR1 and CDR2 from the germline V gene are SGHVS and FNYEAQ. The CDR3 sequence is CASSLGTGKYEQYF. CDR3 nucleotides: TGTGCCAGCAGCTTAGGGACCGGGAAATACGAGCAGTACTTC.

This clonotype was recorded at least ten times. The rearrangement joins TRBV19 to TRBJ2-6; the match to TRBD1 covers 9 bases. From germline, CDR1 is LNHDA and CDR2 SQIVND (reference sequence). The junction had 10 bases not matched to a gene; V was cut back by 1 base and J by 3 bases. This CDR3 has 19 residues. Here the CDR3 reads CASSIAPRQGVGGANVLTF. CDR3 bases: TGTGCCAGTAGTATAGCCCCGAGACAGGGGGTGGGTGGGGCCAACGTCCTGACTTTC. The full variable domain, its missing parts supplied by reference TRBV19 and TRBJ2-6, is DGGITQSPKYLFRKEGQNVTLSCEQNLNHDAMYWYRQDPGQGLRLIYYSQIVNDFQKGDIAEGYSVSREKKESFPLTVTSAQKNPTAFYLCASSIAPRQGVGGANVLTFGAGSRLTVL.

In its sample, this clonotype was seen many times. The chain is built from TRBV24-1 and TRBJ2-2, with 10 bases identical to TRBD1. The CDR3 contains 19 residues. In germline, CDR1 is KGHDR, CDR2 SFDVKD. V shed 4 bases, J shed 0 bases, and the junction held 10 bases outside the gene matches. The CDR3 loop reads CATSDPPAGQGSNTGELFF. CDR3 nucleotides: TGTGCCACCAGTGACCCACCGGCGGGACAGGGGTCGAACACCGGGGAGCTGTTTTTT.

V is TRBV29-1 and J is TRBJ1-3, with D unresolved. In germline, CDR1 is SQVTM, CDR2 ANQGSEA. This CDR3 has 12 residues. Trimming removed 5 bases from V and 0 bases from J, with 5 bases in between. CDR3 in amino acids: CSVLTSGNTIYF. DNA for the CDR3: TGCAGCGTTCTTACCTCTGGAAACACCATATATTTT.

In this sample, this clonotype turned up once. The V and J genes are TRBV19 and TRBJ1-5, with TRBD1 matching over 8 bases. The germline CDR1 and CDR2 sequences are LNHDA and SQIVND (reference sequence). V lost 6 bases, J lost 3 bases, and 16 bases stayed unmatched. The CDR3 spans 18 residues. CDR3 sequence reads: CASSPSDRGYGYNQPQHF. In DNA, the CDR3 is TGTGCCAGTAGCCCCTCCGACAGGGGCTATGGCTACAATCAGCCCCAGCATTTT.

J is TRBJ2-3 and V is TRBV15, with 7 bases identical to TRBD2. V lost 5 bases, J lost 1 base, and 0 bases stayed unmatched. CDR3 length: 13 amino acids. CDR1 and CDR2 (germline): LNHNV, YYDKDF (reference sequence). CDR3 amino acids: CATSGGGTDTQYF. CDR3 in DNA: TGTGCCACCAGCGGGGGGGGCACAGATACGCAGTATTTT.

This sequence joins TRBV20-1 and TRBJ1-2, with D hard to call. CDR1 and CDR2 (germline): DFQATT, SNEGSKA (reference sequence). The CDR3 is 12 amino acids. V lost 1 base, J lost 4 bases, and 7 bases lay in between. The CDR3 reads CSARGPSYGYTF. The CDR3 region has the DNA TGCAGTGCTAGAGGCCCGTCCTATGGCTACACCTTC.

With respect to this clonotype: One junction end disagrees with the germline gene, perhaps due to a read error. The CDR3 DNA reads as TGTGCCAGCAGTGATAGACTAGCGGGAGGCAATGAGCAGTTCTTC. Its protein is CASSDRLAGGNEQFF. The chain links TRBV24-1 to TRBJ2-1, with 13 bases matching TRBD2. In germline, CDR1 is KGHDR, CDR2 SFDVKD. The CDR3 consists of 15 residues.

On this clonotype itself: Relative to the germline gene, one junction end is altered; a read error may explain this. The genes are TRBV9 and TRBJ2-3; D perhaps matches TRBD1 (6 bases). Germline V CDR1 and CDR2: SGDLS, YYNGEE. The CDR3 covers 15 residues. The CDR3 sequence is CASSVAGRGSDAQYF. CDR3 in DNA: TGTGCCAGCAGCGTAGCCGGCAGGGGTTCAGATGCGCAGTATTTT.

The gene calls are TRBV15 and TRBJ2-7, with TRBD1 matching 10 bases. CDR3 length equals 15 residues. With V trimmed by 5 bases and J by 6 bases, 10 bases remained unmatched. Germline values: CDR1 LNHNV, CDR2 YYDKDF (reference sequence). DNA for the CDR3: TGTGCCACCAGCTTGACAGGGGGCAAGCGCGGCGAGCAGTACTTC. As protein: CATSLTGGKRGEQYF.

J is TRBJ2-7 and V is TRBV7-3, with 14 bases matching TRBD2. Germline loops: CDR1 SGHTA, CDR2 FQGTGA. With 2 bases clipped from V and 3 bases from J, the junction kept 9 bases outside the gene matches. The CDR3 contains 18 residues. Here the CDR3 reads CASSLAVRTSGGIYEQYF. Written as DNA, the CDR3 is TGTGCCAGCAGCTTAGCGGTTAGGACTAGCGGGGGGATCTACGAGCAGTACTTC. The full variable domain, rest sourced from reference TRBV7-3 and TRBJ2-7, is GAGVSQTPSNKVTEKGKYVELRCDPISGHTALYWYRQSLGQGPEFLIYFQGTGAADDSGLPNDRFFAVRPEGSVSTLKIQRTERGDSAVYLCASSLAVRTSGGIYEQYFGPGTRLTVT.

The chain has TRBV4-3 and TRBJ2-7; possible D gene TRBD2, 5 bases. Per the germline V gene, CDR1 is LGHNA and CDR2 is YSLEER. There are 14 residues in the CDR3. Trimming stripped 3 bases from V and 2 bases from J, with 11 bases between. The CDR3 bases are TGCGCCAGCAGCCAGGAAACCGGGACCTACGAGCAGTACTTC. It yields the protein CASSQETGTYEQYF.

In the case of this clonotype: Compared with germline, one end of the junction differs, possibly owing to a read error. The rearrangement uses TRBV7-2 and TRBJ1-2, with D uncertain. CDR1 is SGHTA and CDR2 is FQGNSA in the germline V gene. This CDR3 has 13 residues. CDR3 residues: CASSPQPNYGHTF. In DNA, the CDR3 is TGTGCCAGCAGCCCGCAACCTAACTATGGCCACACCTTC.

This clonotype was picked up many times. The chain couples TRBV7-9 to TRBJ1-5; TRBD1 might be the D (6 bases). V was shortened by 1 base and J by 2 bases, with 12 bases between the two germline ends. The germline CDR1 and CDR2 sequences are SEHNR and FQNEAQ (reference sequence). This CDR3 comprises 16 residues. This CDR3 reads CASSLGLGAGNQPQHF. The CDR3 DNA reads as TGTGCCAGCAGCTTAGGCTTGGGGGCAGGCAATCAGCCCCAGCATTTT. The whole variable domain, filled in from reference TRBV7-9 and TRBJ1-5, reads DTGVSQNPRHKITKRGQNVTFRCDPISEHNRLYWYRQTLGQGPEFLTYFQNEAQLEKSRLLSDRFSAERPKGSFSTLEIQRTEQGDSAMYLCASSLGLGAGNQPQHFGDGTRLSIL.

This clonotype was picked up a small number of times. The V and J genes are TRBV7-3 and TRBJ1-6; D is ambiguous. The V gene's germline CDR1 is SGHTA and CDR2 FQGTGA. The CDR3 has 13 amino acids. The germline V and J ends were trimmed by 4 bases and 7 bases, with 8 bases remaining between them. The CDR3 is CASSSERNSPLHF. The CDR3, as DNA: TGTGCCAGCAGCTCGGAACGCAATTCACCCCTCCACTTT. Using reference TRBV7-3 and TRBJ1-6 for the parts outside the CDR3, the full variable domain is GAGVSQTPSNKVTEKGKYVELRCDPISGHTALYWYRQSLGQGPEFLIYFQGTGAADDSGLPNDRFFAVRPEGSVSTLKIQRTERGDSAVYLCASSSERNSPLHFGNGTRLTVT.

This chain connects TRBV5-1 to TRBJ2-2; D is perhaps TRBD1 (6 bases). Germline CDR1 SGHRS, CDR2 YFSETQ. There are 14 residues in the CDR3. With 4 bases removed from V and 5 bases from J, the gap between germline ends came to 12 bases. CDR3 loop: CASSQDRITGELFF. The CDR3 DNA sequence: TGCGCCAGCAGCCAGGACAGAATAACCGGGGAGCTGTTTTTT.

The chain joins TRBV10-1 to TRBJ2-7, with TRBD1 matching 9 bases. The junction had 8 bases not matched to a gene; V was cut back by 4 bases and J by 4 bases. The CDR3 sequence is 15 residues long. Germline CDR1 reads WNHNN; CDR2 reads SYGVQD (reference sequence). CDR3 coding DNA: TGCGCCAGCAGTGGGGGGACAGGGAATAAGTACGAGCAGTACTTC. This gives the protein CASSGGTGNKYEQYF.

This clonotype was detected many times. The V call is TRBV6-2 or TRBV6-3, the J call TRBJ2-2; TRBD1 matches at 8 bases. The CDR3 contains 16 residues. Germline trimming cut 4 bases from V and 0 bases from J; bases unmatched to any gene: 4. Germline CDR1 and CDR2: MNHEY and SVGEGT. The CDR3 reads CASSLGQATNTGELFF. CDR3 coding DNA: TGTGCCAGCAGTTTGGGACAGGCCACGAACACCGGGGAGCTGTTTTTT.

In DNA form, the CDR3 reads TGTGCCATCAGTGACCCAGGACAGGGGGACTACGAGCAGTACTTC. Its protein is CAISDPGQGDYEQYF. The gene calls are TRBV10-3 and TRBJ2-7, with 10 bases aligning to TRBD1. CDR3 length: 15 residues. Germline lookup yields CDR1 ENHRY and CDR2 SYGVKD. The V segment lost 3 bases and the J segment 3 bases; nucleotides outside the gene matches: 5.

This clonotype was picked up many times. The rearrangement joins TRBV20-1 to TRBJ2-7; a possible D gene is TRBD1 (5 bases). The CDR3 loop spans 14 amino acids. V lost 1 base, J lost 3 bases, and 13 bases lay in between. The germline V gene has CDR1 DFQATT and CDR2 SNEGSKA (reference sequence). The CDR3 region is CSARVAGSLYEQYF. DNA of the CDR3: TGCAGTGCTAGAGTTGCAGGGTCTCTCTACGAGCAGTACTTC.

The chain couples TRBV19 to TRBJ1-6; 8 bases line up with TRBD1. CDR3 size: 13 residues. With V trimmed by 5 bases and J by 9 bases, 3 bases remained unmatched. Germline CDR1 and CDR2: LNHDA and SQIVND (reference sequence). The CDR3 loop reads CASSPGGASPLHF. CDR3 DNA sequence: TGTGCCAGTAGTCCAGGGGGCGCTTCACCCCTCCACTTT.

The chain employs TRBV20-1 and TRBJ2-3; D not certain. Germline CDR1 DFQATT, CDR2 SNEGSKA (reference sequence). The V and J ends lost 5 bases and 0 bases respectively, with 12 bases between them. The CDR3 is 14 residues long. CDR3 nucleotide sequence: TGCAGTGCTGGCGATCAGTGGAGCACAGATACGCAGTATTTT. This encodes CSAGDQWSTDTQYF.

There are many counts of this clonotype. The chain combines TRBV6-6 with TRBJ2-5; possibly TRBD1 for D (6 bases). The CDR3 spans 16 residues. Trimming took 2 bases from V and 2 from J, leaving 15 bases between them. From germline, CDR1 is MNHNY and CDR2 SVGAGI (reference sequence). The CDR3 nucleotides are TGTGCCAGCAGTTACCCCCAGGGGCCCCCACAAGAGACCCAGTACTTC. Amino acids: CASSYPQGPPQETQYF.

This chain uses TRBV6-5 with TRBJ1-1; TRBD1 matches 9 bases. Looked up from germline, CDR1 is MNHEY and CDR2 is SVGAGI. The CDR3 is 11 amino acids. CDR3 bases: TGTGAGGGGGACAGGGACACTGAAGCTTTCTTT. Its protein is CEGDRDTEAFF.

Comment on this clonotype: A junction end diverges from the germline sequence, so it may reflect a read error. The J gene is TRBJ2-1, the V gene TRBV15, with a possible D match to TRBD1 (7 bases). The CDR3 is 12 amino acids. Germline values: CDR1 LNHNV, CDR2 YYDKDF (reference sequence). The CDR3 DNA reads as TGTGCCACTCAGCAGGGGGGCAATCAGCAGTTCTTC. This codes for CATQQGGNQQFF.

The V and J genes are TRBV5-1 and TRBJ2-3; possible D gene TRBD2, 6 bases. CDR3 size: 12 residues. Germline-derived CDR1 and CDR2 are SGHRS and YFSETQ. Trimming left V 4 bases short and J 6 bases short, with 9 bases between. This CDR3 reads CASSMEGDTQYF. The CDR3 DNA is TGCGCCAGCAGCATGGAGGGCGATACGCAGTATTTT.

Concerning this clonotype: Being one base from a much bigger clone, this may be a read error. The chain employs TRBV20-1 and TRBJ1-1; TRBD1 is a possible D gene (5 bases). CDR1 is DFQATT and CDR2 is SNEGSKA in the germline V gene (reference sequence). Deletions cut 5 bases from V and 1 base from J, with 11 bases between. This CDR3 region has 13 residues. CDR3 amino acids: CSAGDGRNTEAFF. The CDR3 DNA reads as TGCAGTGCTGGGGACGGCCGGAACACTGAAGCTTTCTTT.

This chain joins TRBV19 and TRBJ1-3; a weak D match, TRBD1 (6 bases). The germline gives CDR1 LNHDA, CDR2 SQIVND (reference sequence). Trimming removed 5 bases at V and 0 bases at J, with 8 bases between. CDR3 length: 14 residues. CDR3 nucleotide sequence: TGTGCCAGTAGTGGGGGCAGCTCTGGAAACACCATATATTTT. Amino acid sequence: CASSGGSSGNTIYF.

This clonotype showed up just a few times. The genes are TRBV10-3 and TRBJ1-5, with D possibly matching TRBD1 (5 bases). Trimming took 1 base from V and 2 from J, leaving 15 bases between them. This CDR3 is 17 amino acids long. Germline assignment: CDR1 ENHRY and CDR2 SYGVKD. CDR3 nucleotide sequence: TGTGCCATCAGTGAGTATGAGGGCGGCAGGGGCAATCAGCCCCAGCATTTT. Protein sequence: CAISEYEGGRGNQPQHF.

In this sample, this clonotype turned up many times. This CDR3 reads CASSLNSEQYF. The DNA for the CDR3 is TGCGCCAGCAGCTTAAACTCGGAGCAGTACTTC. The V call is TRBV5-1, the J call TRBJ2-7; no clear D. CDR3 length: 11 amino acids. Germline assignment: CDR1 SGHRS and CDR2 YFSETQ. Trimming took off 2 bases at V and 7 bases at J, with 7 bases between the two ends.